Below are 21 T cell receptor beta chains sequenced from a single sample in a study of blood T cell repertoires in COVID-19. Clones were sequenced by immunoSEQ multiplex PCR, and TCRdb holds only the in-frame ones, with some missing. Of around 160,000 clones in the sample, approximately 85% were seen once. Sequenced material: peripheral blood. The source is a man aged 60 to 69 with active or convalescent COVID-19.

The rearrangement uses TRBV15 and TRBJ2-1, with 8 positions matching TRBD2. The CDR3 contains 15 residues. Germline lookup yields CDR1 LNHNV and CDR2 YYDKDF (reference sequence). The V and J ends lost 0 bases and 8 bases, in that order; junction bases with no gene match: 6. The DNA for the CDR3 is TGTGCCACCAGCAGAGATCAACAGCGGGAGCATGAGCAGTTCTTC. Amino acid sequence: CATSRDQQREHEQFF.

The CDR3 coding sequence is TGTGCCAGTAGTAAACTAGACTCGTGGCCCGCGGGAGAGCTGTTTTTT. Protein product: CASSKLDSWPAGELFF. The chain carries TRBV19 and TRBJ2-2, with D possibly being TRBD2 (6 bases). The V end lost 4 bases, the J end lost 11 bases, and 23 bases lay between the germline ends. Germline V CDR1 and CDR2: LNHDA, SQIVND (reference sequence). This CDR3 comprises 16 residues.

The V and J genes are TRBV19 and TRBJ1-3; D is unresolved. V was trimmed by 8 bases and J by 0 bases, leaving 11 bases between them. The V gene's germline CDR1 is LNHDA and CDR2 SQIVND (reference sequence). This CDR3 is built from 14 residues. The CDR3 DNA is TGTGCCAGTGCTATGCAACGCTCTGGAAACACCATATATTTT. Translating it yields CASAMQRSGNTIYF.

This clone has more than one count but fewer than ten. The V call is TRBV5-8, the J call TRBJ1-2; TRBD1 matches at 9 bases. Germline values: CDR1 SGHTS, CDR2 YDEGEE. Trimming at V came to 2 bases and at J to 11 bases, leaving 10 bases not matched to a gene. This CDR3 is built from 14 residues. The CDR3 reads CASSLGQGWKSYTF. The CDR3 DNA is TGTGCCAGCAGCTTAGGACAGGGGTGGAAGAGTTACACCTTC.

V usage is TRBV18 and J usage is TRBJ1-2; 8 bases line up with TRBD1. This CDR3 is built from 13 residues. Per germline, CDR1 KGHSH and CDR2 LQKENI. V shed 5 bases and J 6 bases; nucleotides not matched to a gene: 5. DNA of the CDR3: TGTGCCAGCTCATCGGACAGGGTGAATGGCTACACCTTC. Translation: CASSSDRVNGYTF.

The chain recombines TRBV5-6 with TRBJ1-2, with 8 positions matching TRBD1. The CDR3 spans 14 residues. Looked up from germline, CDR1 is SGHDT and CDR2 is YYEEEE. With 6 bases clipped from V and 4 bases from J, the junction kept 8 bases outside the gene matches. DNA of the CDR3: TGTGCCAGCACCCAGGGGGCAGTGTTCTATGGCTACACCTTC. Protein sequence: CASTQGAVFYGYTF.

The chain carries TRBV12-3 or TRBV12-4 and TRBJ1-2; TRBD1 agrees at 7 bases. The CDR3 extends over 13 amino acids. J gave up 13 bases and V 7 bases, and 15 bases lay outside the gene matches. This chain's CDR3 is CASTIGGSQSGTF. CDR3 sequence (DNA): TGTGCCAGCACCATAGGGGGCAGTCAGAGTGGCACCTTC.

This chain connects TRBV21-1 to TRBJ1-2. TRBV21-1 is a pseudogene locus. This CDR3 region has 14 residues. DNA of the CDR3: TGTGCCAGCAGCAAAGCGGGAGGGCCCTATGGCTACACCTTC. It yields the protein CASSKAGGPYGYTF.

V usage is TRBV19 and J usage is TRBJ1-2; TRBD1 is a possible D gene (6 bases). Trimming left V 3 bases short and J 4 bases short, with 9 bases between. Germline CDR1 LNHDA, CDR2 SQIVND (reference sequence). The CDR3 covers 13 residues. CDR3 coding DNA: TGTGCCAGTAGTATTGGGGGCAGCTATGGCTACACCTTC. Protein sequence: CASSIGGSYGYTF.

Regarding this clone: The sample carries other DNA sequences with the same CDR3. CDR3 DNA: TGTGCCAGCAGTTCCCCACAGGGGGCTTACGAGCAGTACTTC. Protein: CASSSPQGAYEQYF. The V and J genes are TRBV28 and TRBJ2-7; the match to TRBD1 covers 9 bases. V was clipped by 4 bases and J by 4 bases; unmatched bases: 5. The CDR3 has 14 residues. Per the germline V gene, CDR1 is MDHEN and CDR2 is SYDVKM.

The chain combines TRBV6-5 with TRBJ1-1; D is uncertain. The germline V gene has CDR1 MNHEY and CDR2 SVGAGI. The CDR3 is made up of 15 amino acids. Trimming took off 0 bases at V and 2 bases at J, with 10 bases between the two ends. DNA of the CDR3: TGTGCCAGCAGTTACTCGAGAAGTATTAACACTGAAGCTTTCTTT. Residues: CASSYSRSINTEAFF.

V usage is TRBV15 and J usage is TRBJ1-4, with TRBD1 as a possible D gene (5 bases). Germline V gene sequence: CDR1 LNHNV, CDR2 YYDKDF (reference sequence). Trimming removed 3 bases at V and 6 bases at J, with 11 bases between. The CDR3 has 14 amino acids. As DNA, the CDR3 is TGTGCCACCAGCAGTAATCAGGGTCATGAAAAACTGTTTTTT. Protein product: CATSSNQGHEKLFF.

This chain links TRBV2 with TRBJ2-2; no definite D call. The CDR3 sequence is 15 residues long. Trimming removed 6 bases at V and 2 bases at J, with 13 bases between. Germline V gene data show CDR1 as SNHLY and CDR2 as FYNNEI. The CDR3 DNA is TGTGCCAGCAGCCTAGGTGGCCTTAACACCGGGGAGCTGTTTTTT. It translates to CASSLGGLNTGELFF.

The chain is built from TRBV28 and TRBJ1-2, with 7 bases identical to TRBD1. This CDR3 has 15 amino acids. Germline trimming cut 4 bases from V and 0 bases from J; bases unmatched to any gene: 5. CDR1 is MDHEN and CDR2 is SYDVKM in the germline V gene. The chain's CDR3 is CASSYPTGANYGYTF. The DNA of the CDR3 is TGTGCCAGCAGTTACCCCACAGGGGCTAACTATGGCTACACCTTC.

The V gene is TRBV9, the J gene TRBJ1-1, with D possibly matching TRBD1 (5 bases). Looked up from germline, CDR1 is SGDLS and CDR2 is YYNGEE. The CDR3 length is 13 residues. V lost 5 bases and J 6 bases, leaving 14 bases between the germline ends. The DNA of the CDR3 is TGTGCCAGCAGTCCCACAGGAAAAGCTGAAGCTTTCTTT. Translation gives CASSPTGKAEAFF. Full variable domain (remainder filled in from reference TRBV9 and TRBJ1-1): DSGVTQTPKHLITATGQRVTLRCSPRSGDLSVYWYQQSLDQGLQFLIQYYNGEERAKGNILERFSAQQFPDLHSELNLSSLELGDSALYFCASSPTGKAEAFFGQGTRLTVV.

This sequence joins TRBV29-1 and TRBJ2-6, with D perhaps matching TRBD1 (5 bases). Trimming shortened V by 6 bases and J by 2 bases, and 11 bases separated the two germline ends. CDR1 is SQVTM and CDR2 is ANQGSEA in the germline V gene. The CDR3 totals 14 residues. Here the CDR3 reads CSVQGGAGANVLTF. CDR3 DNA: TGCAGCGTCCAGGGTGGTGCTGGGGCCAACGTCCTGACTTTC.

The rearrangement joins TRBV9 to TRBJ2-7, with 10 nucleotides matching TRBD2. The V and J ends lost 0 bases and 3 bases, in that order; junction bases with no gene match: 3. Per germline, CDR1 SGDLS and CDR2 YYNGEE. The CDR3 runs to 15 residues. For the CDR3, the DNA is TGTGCCAGCAGCGTAGGCAGCGGGGGGGTCTACGAGCAGTACTTC. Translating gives CASSVGSGGVYEQYF.

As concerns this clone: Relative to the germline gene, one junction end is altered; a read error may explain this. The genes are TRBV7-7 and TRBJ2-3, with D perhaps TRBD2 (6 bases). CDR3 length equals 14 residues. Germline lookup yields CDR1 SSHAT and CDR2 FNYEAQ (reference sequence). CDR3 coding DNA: TGTGCTAGCAGCTTAACGGGAGGCACAGATACGCAGTATTTT. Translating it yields CASSLTGGTDTQYF. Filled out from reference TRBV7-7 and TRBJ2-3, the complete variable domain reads GAGVSQSPRYKVTKRGQDVTLRCDPISSHATLYWYQQALGQGPEFLTYFNYEAQPDKSGLPSDRFSAERPEGSISTLTIQRTEQRDSAMYRCASSLTGGTDTQYFGPGTRLTVL.

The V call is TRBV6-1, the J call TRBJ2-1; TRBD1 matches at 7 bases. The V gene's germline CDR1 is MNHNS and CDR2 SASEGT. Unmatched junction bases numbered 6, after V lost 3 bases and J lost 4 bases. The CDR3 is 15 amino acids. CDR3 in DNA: TGTGCCAGCAGTGAGATTACAGGGGCGTACAATGAGCAGTTCTTC. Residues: CASSEITGAYNEQFF.

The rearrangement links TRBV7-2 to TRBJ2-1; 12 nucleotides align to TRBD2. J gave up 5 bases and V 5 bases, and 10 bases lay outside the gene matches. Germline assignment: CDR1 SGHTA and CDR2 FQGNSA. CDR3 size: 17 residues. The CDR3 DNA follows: TGTGCCAGCAGCCCGACTAGCGGGGGAACACGAGACAATGAGCAGTTCTTC. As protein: CASSPTSGGTRDNEQFF.

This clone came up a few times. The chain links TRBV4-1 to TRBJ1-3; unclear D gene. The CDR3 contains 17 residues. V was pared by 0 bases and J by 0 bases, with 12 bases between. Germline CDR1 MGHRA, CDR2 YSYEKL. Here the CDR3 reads CASSQDSVLSSGNTIYF. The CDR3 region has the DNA TGCGCCAGCAGCCAAGACAGCGTGCTAAGCTCTGGAAACACCATATATTTT.